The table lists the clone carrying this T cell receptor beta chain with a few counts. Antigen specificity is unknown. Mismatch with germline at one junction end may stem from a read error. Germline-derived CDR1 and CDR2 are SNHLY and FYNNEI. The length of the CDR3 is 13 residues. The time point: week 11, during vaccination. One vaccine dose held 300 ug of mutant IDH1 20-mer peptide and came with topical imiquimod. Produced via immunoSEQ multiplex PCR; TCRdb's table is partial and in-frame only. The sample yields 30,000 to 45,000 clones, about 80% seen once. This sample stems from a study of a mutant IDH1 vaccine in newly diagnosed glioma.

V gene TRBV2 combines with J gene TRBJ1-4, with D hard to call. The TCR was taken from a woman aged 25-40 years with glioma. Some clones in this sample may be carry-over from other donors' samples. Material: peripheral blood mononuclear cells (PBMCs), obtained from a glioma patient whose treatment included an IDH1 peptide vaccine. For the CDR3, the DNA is TGTGCCAGCAGTGTGGTGGGCTATGAAAAGCTGTTTTTT. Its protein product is CASSVVGYEKLFF.